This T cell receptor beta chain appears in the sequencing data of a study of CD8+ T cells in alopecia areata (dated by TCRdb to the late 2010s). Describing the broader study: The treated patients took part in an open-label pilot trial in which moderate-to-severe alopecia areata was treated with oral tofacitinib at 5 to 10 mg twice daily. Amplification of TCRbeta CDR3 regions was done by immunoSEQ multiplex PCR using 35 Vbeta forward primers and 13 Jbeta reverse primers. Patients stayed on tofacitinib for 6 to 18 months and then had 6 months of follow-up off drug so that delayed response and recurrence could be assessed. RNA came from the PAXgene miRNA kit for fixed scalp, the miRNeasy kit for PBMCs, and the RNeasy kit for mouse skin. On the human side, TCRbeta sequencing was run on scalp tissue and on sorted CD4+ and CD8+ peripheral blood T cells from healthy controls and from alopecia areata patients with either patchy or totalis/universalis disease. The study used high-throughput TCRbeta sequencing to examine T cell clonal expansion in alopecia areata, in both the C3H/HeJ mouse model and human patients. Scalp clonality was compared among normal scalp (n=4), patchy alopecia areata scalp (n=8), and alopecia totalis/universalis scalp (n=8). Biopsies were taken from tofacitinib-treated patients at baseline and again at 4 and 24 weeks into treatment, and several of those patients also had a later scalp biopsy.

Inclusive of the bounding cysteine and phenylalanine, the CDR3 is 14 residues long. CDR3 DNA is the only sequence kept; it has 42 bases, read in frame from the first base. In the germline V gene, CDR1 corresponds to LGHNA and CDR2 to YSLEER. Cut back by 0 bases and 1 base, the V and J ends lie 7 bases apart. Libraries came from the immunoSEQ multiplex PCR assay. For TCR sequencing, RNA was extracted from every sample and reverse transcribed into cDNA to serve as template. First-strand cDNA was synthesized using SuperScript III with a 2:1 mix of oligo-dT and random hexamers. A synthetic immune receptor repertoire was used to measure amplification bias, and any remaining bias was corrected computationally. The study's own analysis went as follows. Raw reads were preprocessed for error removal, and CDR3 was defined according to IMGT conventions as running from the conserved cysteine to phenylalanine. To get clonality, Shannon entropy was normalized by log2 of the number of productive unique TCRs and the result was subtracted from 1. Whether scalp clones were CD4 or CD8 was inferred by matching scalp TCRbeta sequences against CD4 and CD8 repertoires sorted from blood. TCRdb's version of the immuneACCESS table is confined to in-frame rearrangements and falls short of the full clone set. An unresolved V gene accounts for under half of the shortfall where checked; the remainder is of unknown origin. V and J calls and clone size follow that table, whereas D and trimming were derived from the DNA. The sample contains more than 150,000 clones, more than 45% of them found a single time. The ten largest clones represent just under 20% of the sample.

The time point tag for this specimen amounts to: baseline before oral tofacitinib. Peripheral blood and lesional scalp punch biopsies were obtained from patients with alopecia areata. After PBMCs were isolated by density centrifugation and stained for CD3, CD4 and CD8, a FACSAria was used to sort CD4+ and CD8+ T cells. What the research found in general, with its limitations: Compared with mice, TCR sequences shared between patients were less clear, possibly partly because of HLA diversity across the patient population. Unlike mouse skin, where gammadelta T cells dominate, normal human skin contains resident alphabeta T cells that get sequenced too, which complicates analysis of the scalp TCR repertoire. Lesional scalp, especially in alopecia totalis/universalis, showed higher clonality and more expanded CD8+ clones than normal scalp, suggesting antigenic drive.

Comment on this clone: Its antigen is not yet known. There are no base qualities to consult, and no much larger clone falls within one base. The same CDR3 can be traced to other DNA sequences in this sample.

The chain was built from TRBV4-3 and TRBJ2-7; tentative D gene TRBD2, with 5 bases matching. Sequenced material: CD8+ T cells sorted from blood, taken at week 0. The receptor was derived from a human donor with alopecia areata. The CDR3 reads CASSQDRGSYEQYF. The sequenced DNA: TGCGCCAGCAGCCAAGATAGAGGGTCCTACGAGCAGTACTTC.